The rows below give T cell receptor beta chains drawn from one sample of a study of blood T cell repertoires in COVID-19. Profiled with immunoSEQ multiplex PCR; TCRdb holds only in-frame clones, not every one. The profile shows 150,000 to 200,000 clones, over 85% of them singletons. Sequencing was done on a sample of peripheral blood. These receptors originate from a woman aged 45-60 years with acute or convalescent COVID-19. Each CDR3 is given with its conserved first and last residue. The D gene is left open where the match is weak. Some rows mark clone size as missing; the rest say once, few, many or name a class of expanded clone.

CDR3nt: TGTGCCAGCAGCCTACCAAGTACTGAAGCTTTCTTT
CDR3aa: CASSLPSTEAFF
abundance: NA
j_gene: TRBJ1-1
d_gene: NA
v_gene: TRBV12-3/TRBV12-4

CDR3nt: TGTGCCAGCAGCGTTCGACAGGGGGCGCGTGAAAAACTGTTTTTT
CDR3aa: CASSVRQGAREKLFF
abundance: NA
j_gene: TRBJ1-4
d_gene: TRBD1
v_gene: TRBV14

CDR3nt: TGTGCCAGCAGCCCGCCTCAGGGACAGCCTAATGAGCAGTTCTTC
CDR3aa: CASSPPQGQPNEQFF
abundance: NA
j_gene: TRBJ2-1
d_gene: TRBD1
v_gene: TRBV9

CDR3nt: TGCAGCGTTTCCGGGACAGGCAACACCGGGGAGCTGTTTTTT
CDR3aa: CSVSGTGNTGELFF
abundance: NA
j_gene: TRBJ2-2
d_gene: TRBD1
v_gene: TRBV29-1

CDR3nt: TGCAGCGTTGTACAGGGGAACACTGAAGCTTTCTTT
CDR3aa: CSVVQGNTEAFF
abundance: NA
j_gene: TRBJ1-1
d_gene: NA
v_gene: TRBV29-1

CDR3nt: TGTGCCAGCGGAAGACAGGGAAATTCACCCCTCCACTTT
CDR3aa: CASGRQGNSPLHF
abundance: NA
j_gene: TRBJ1-6
d_gene: TRBD1
v_gene: TRBV2

CDR3nt: TGTGCCTGGAGTTTCATGGGACTAACACAATACAATGAGCAGTTCTTC
CDR3aa: CAWSFMGLTQYNEQFF
abundance: NA
j_gene: TRBJ2-1
d_gene: TRBD2
v_gene: TRBV30

CDR3nt: TGTGCCAGCAGTGACCGGGACAGGGTAGGAGTCTATGGCTACACCTTC
CDR3aa: CASSDRDRVGVYGYTF
abundance: NA
j_gene: TRBJ1-2
d_gene: TRBD1
v_gene: TRBV6-1

CDR3nt: TGTGCCAGCCGAATGACAGGGTTGGGCACTGAAGCTTTCTTT
CDR3aa: CASRMTGLGTEAFF
abundance: NA
j_gene: TRBJ1-1
d_gene: TRBD1
v_gene: TRBV28

CDR3nt: TGTGCCAGCAGCAAGGGACTAGAGTACAATGAGCAGTTCTTC
CDR3aa: CASSKGLEYNEQFF
abundance: NA
j_gene: TRBJ2-1
d_gene: TRBD2
v_gene: TRBV7-3

CDR3nt: TGTGCCAGCAGCTGGAGGTGGAACCCCGGGAGTTCACCCCTCCACTTT
CDR3aa: CASSWRWNPGSSPLHF
abundance: NA
j_gene: TRBJ1-6
d_gene: NA
v_gene: TRBV5-6

CDR3nt: TGTGCCACCAGCAGTCTTCGGACAGACCAAGAGACCCAGTACTTC
CDR3aa: CATSSLRTDQETQYF
abundance: once
j_gene: TRBJ2-5
d_gene: NA
v_gene: TRBV15

CDR3nt: TGTGCCAGCATAGGATCCGGGTTAAAAGCTTTCTTT
CDR3aa: CASIGSGLKAFF
abundance: NA
j_gene: TRBJ1-1
d_gene: NA
v_gene: TRBV6-5

CDR3nt: TGTGCCAGCAGCCCCCAGGCGGGGGGCGCAGATACGCAGTATTTT
CDR3aa: CASSPQAGGADTQYF
abundance: NA
j_gene: TRBJ2-3
d_gene: TRBD2
v_gene: TRBV7-2

CDR3nt: TGTGCCAGCAGTCTAAGGGGGGGGGCAGATACGCAGTATTTT
CDR3aa: CASSLRGGADTQYF
abundance: NA
j_gene: TRBJ2-3
d_gene: NA
v_gene: TRBV6-5

CDR3nt: TGTGCCATCAGTGAGTCCCGGGGGGCCGGGGAGCTGTTTTTT
CDR3aa: CAISESRGAGELFF
abundance: few
j_gene: TRBJ2-2
d_gene: TRBD2
v_gene: TRBV10-3

CDR3nt: TGTGCCAGCAGCCGACAGGGTGTGGACGAGCAGTACTTC
CDR3aa: CASSRQGVDEQYF
abundance: NA
j_gene: TRBJ2-7
d_gene: TRBD1
v_gene: TRBV7-9

CDR3nt: TGTGCCAGCAGCGGACGGGGCTCCTACGAGCAGTACTTC
CDR3aa: CASSGRGSYEQYF
abundance: NA
j_gene: TRBJ2-7
d_gene: NA
v_gene: TRBV9

CDR3nt: TGTGCCAGCTCACCCGTGTCTTTGAGCGGGAGGGCAGATACGCAGTATTTT
CDR3aa: CASSPVSLSGRADTQYF
abundance: NA
j_gene: TRBJ2-3
d_gene: TRBD2
v_gene: TRBV18

CDR3nt: TGTGCCAGCAGCTTGGGACAGGGGGCATTGGACACTGAAGCTTTCTTT
CDR3aa: CASSLGQGALDTEAFF
abundance: NA
j_gene: TRBJ1-1
d_gene: TRBD1
v_gene: TRBV7-6

CDR3nt: TGTGCCAGCAGTTTAACGCGAAATGAGCAGTTCTTC
CDR3aa: CASSLTRNEQFF
abundance: NA
j_gene: TRBJ2-1
d_gene: NA
v_gene: TRBV28

CDR3nt: TGTGCCAGCAGTTTCCCGACAGGCATGAACACTGAAGCTTTCTTT
CDR3aa: CASSFPTGMNTEAFF
abundance: once
j_gene: TRBJ1-1
d_gene: NA
v_gene: TRBV28

CDR3nt: TGTGCCAGCGAACCGGGTGGATTTGGAGTCTATAATTCACCCCTCCACTTT
CDR3aa: CASEPGGFGVYNSPLHF
abundance: NA
j_gene: TRBJ1-6
d_gene: NA
v_gene: TRBV7-9

CDR3nt: TGTGCCAGCAGGTCTACTAACACCGGGGAGCTGTTTTTT
CDR3aa: CASRSTNTGELFF
abundance: once
j_gene: TRBJ2-2
d_gene: NA
v_gene: TRBV28

CDR3nt: TGTGCCAGCAGCCATCGGGGTGTGTCGCGCGAGCAGTACTTC
CDR3aa: CASSHRGVSREQYF
abundance: NA
j_gene: TRBJ2-7
d_gene: NA
v_gene: TRBV5-4

CDR3nt: TGTGCCAGCAGCTTAGCAGGGGAAGGTGAAAAACTGTTTTTT
CDR3aa: CASSLAGEGEKLFF
abundance: NA
j_gene: TRBJ1-4
d_gene: NA
v_gene: TRBV7-8

CDR3nt: TGTGCCAGCAGCCAAGGGGGCGAGAGCACTGAAGCTTTCTTT
CDR3aa: CASSQGGESTEAFF
abundance: NA
j_gene: TRBJ1-1
d_gene: TRBD1
v_gene: TRBV9

CDR3nt: TGTGCCAGCAGCTTAGCCCCAGGGGATTTACGTCAGACCCAGTACTTC
CDR3aa: CASSLAPGDLRQTQYF
abundance: NA
j_gene: TRBJ2-5
d_gene: NA
v_gene: TRBV7-2

CDR3nt: TGTGCCAGCAGTTACAACAGGGGGGTCACTGAAGCTTTCTTT
CDR3aa: CASSYNRGVTEAFF
abundance: NA
j_gene: TRBJ1-1
d_gene: TRBD1
v_gene: TRBV6-5

CDR3nt: TGTGCCACCAGGGACAGCTATGTCTCTGGAAACACCATATATTTT
CDR3aa: CATRDSYVSGNTIYF
abundance: NA
j_gene: TRBJ1-3
d_gene: TRBD1
v_gene: TRBV19

CDR3nt: TGTGCCAGTAGTCGACAGGTAGACGGGTTCTATGGCTACACCTTC
CDR3aa: CASSRQVDGFYGYTF
abundance: NA
j_gene: TRBJ1-2
d_gene: NA
v_gene: TRBV19

CDR3nt: TGTGCCTGGAGTGTACTACTGCTCTCCTACGAGCAGTACTTC
CDR3aa: CAWSVLLLSYEQYF
abundance: NA
j_gene: TRBJ2-7
d_gene: NA
v_gene: TRBV30

CDR3nt: TGCGCCAGCAGCCAATGGGTAGCAGATGAAGGTGAGCAGTTCTTC
CDR3aa: CASSQWVADEGEQFF
abundance: NA
j_gene: TRBJ2-1
d_gene: NA
v_gene: TRBV4-3

CDR3nt: TGTGCCAGTAGTATTTCGTTTCGAGCGAGCAATCAGCCCCAGCATTTT
CDR3aa: CASSISFRASNQPQHF
abundance: NA
j_gene: TRBJ1-5
d_gene: NA
v_gene: TRBV19

CDR3nt: TGTGCCAGCAGCACAGGCCGTGTGCGGGAGGGCCGAAGCACAGATACGCAGTATTTT
CDR3aa: CASSTGRVREGRSTDTQYF
abundance: NA
j_gene: TRBJ2-3
d_gene: NA
v_gene: TRBV21-1

CDR3nt: TGTGCCAGCAGCCGGAGTATTAGCACAGATACGCAGTATTTT
CDR3aa: CASSRSISTDTQYF
abundance: once
j_gene: TRBJ2-3
d_gene: NA
v_gene: TRBV11-2

CDR3nt: TGTGCCAGCAGTTTGAGGGCCCTCGGCGGGGAGCTGTTTTTT
CDR3aa: CASSLRALGGELFF
abundance: once
j_gene: TRBJ2-2
d_gene: NA
v_gene: TRBV27

CDR3nt: TGTGCCAGCAGTTACTCGAGTACGGTCTACGAGCAGTACTTC
CDR3aa: CASSYSSTVYEQYF
abundance: NA
j_gene: TRBJ2-7
d_gene: NA
v_gene: TRBV6-5

CDR3nt: TGTGCCAGCAGCTCCTTCAGGGAGACCCAGTACTTC
CDR3aa: CASSSFRETQYF
abundance: NA
j_gene: TRBJ2-5
d_gene: NA
v_gene: TRBV7-9

CDR3nt: TGTGCCAGCAGCTCAAAGACAGGGTTGAATCAGCCCCAGCATTTT
CDR3aa: CASSSKTGLNQPQHF
abundance: NA
j_gene: TRBJ1-5
d_gene: TRBD1
v_gene: TRBV7-2

CDR3nt: TGTGCCAGCAGTGAAGGTAGGATGGCGGGCGAACTCTATGGCTACACCTTC
CDR3aa: CASSEGRMAGELYGYTF
abundance: NA
j_gene: TRBJ1-2
d_gene: NA
v_gene: TRBV25-1

CDR3nt: TGTGCCAGCAGCGTAGAAGGAAAACAGGTTTTCAATGAGCAGTTCTTC
CDR3aa: CASSVEGKQVFNEQFF
abundance: NA
j_gene: TRBJ2-1
d_gene: NA
v_gene: TRBV9

CDR3nt: TGTGCCAGCTCACCAACAGAGAACACTGAAGCTTTCTTT
CDR3aa: CASSPTENTEAFF
abundance: once
j_gene: TRBJ1-1
d_gene: NA
v_gene: TRBV18

CDR3nt: TGTGCCAGCAGCTTAGCGCCCCGGGGGGGAGTAAACGACATTCAGTACTTC
CDR3aa: CASSLAPRGGVNDIQYF
abundance: NA
j_gene: TRBJ2-4
d_gene: TRBD2
v_gene: TRBV7-2

CDR3nt: TGTGCCAGCAGGACAGGAGCACCCCTCCACTTT
CDR3aa: CASRTGAPLHF
abundance: NA
j_gene: TRBJ1-6
d_gene: NA
v_gene: TRBV2

CDR3nt: TGTGCCATCAGTGAGTCGGAGGGTTTAGGCTACACCTTC
CDR3aa: CAISESEGLGYTF
abundance: NA
j_gene: TRBJ1-2
d_gene: NA
v_gene: TRBV10-3

CDR3nt: TGTGCCAGCAGTTTGGTAGGCGGATGGCCCCAGCATTTT
CDR3aa: CASSLVGGWPQHF
abundance: NA
j_gene: TRBJ1-5
d_gene: NA
v_gene: TRBV27

CDR3nt: TGTGCCTGGTGTTCCGGACAGGCCGGCTCACCCCTCCACTTT
CDR3aa: CAWCSGQAGSPLHF
abundance: NA
j_gene: TRBJ1-6
d_gene: TRBD1
v_gene: TRBV30

CDR3nt: TGTGCCAGCAGCCGGCGGGACAGGTACACCGGGGAGCTGTTTTTT
CDR3aa: CASSRRDRYTGELFF
abundance: NA
j_gene: TRBJ2-2
d_gene: TRBD1
v_gene: TRBV11-2

CDR3nt: TGTGCCAGTAGCCCGACAGGGGCTAAAGGGGCCCTCCACTTT
CDR3aa: CASSPTGAKGALHF
abundance: NA
j_gene: TRBJ1-6
d_gene: TRBD1
v_gene: TRBV19